This TCR beta chain stems from a study of blood T cell repertoires in COVID-19. Study at large: T cells, B-cell-depleted T cells, or PBMCs supplied cDNA or gDNA.

Original processing notes: Using reference gene primer amplification, nucleated cell counts were estimated. Repertoires were generated with immunoSEQ multiplex PCR, while TCRdb's copy carries only in-frame clones and drops some. That table supplies the V and J calls and clone size; D and trimming were determined from the DNA. This table holds some 200,000 clones, 83% found once. The participants were between roughly 18 and 100 years old and came from under 25 US areas. Germline trimming cut 0 bases from V and 4 bases from J; bases unmatched to any gene: 12. This CDR3 has 18 amino acids. Germline CDR1 SGHRS, CDR2 YFSETQ.

This clonotype was obtained from a woman aged 45-65 years who had been exposed to COVID-19. This chain uses TRBV5-1 with TRBJ1-2; 10 bases are shared with TRBD1. Sequenced input: PBMCs or T cells enriched from blood (not recorded which). CDR3 DNA: TGCGCCAGCAGCTTGGCCCCCGGGACAGGGGCCAAAGTCTATGGCTACACCTTC. Translating it yields CASSLAPGTGAKVYGYTF.